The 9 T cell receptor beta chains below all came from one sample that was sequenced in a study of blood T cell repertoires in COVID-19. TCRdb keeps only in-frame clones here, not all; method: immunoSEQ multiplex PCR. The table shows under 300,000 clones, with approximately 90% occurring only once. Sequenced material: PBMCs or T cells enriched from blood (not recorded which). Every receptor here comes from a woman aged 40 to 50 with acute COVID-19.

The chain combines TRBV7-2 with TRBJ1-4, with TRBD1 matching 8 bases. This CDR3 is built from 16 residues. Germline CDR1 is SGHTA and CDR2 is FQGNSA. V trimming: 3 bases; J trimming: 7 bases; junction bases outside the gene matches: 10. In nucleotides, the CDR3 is TGTGCCAGCAGCTTTCCCGGACAGGGCATTGGTGAAAAACTGTTTTTT. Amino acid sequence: CASSFPGQGIGEKLFF.

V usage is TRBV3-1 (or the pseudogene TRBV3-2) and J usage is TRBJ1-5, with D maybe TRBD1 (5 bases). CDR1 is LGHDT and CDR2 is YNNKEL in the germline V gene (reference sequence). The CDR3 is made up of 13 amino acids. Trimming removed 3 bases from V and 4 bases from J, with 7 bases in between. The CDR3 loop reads CASSQGPNQPQHF. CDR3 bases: TGTGCCAGCAGCCAGGGGCCTAATCAGCCCCAGCATTTT.

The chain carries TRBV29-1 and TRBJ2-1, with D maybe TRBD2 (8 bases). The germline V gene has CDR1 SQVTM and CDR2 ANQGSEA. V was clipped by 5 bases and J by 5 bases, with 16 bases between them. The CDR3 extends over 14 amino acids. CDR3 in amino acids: CSVRGGTANNEQFF. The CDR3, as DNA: TGCAGCGTTCGGGGGGGGACAGCAAACAATGAGCAGTTCTTC.

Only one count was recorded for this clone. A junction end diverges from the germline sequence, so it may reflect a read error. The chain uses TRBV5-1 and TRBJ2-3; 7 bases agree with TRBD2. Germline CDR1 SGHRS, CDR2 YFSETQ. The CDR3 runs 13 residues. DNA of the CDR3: TGCGCCAGCAGCCTGACTAGCAGAGATACGCAGTATTTT. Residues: CASSLTSRDTQYF.

The CDR3 sequence is CAWSSGLGSQPQHF. As DNA, the CDR3 is TGTGCCTGGAGTTCAGGGCTGGGTAGTCAGCCCCAGCATTTT. The chain has TRBV30 and TRBJ1-5; TRBD1 might be the D (5 bases). Germline CDR1 is GTSNPN and CDR2 is SVGIG (reference sequence). The ends were cut back, 2 bases at V and 6 bases at J, with 14 bases in the middle. The CDR3 spans 14 residues.

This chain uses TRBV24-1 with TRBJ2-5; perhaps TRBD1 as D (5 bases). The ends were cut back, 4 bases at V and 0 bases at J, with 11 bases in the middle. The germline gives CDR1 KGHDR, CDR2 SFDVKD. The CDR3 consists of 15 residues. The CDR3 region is CATSDNTGNQETQYF. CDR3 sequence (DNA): TGTGCCACCAGTGACAACACAGGAAACCAAGAGACCCAGTACTTC.

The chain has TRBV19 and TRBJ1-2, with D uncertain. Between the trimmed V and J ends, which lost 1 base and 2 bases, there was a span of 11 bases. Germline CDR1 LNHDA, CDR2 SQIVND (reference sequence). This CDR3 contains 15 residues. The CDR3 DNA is TGTGCCAGTAGTATAGGCGGGCGCCGAAACTATGGCTACACCTTC. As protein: CASSIGGRRNYGYTF.

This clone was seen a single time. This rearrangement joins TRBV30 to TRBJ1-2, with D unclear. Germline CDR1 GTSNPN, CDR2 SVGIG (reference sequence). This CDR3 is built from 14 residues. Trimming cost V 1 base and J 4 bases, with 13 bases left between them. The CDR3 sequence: CAWSATELGYGYTF. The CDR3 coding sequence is TGTGCCTGGAGTGCGACCGAACTAGGCTATGGCTACACCTTC.

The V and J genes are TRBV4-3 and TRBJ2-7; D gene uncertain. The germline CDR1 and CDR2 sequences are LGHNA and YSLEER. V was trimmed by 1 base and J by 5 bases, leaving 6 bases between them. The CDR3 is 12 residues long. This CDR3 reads CASSQGRHEQYF. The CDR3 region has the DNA TGCGCCAGCAGCCAAGGGAGACACGAGCAGTACTTC.